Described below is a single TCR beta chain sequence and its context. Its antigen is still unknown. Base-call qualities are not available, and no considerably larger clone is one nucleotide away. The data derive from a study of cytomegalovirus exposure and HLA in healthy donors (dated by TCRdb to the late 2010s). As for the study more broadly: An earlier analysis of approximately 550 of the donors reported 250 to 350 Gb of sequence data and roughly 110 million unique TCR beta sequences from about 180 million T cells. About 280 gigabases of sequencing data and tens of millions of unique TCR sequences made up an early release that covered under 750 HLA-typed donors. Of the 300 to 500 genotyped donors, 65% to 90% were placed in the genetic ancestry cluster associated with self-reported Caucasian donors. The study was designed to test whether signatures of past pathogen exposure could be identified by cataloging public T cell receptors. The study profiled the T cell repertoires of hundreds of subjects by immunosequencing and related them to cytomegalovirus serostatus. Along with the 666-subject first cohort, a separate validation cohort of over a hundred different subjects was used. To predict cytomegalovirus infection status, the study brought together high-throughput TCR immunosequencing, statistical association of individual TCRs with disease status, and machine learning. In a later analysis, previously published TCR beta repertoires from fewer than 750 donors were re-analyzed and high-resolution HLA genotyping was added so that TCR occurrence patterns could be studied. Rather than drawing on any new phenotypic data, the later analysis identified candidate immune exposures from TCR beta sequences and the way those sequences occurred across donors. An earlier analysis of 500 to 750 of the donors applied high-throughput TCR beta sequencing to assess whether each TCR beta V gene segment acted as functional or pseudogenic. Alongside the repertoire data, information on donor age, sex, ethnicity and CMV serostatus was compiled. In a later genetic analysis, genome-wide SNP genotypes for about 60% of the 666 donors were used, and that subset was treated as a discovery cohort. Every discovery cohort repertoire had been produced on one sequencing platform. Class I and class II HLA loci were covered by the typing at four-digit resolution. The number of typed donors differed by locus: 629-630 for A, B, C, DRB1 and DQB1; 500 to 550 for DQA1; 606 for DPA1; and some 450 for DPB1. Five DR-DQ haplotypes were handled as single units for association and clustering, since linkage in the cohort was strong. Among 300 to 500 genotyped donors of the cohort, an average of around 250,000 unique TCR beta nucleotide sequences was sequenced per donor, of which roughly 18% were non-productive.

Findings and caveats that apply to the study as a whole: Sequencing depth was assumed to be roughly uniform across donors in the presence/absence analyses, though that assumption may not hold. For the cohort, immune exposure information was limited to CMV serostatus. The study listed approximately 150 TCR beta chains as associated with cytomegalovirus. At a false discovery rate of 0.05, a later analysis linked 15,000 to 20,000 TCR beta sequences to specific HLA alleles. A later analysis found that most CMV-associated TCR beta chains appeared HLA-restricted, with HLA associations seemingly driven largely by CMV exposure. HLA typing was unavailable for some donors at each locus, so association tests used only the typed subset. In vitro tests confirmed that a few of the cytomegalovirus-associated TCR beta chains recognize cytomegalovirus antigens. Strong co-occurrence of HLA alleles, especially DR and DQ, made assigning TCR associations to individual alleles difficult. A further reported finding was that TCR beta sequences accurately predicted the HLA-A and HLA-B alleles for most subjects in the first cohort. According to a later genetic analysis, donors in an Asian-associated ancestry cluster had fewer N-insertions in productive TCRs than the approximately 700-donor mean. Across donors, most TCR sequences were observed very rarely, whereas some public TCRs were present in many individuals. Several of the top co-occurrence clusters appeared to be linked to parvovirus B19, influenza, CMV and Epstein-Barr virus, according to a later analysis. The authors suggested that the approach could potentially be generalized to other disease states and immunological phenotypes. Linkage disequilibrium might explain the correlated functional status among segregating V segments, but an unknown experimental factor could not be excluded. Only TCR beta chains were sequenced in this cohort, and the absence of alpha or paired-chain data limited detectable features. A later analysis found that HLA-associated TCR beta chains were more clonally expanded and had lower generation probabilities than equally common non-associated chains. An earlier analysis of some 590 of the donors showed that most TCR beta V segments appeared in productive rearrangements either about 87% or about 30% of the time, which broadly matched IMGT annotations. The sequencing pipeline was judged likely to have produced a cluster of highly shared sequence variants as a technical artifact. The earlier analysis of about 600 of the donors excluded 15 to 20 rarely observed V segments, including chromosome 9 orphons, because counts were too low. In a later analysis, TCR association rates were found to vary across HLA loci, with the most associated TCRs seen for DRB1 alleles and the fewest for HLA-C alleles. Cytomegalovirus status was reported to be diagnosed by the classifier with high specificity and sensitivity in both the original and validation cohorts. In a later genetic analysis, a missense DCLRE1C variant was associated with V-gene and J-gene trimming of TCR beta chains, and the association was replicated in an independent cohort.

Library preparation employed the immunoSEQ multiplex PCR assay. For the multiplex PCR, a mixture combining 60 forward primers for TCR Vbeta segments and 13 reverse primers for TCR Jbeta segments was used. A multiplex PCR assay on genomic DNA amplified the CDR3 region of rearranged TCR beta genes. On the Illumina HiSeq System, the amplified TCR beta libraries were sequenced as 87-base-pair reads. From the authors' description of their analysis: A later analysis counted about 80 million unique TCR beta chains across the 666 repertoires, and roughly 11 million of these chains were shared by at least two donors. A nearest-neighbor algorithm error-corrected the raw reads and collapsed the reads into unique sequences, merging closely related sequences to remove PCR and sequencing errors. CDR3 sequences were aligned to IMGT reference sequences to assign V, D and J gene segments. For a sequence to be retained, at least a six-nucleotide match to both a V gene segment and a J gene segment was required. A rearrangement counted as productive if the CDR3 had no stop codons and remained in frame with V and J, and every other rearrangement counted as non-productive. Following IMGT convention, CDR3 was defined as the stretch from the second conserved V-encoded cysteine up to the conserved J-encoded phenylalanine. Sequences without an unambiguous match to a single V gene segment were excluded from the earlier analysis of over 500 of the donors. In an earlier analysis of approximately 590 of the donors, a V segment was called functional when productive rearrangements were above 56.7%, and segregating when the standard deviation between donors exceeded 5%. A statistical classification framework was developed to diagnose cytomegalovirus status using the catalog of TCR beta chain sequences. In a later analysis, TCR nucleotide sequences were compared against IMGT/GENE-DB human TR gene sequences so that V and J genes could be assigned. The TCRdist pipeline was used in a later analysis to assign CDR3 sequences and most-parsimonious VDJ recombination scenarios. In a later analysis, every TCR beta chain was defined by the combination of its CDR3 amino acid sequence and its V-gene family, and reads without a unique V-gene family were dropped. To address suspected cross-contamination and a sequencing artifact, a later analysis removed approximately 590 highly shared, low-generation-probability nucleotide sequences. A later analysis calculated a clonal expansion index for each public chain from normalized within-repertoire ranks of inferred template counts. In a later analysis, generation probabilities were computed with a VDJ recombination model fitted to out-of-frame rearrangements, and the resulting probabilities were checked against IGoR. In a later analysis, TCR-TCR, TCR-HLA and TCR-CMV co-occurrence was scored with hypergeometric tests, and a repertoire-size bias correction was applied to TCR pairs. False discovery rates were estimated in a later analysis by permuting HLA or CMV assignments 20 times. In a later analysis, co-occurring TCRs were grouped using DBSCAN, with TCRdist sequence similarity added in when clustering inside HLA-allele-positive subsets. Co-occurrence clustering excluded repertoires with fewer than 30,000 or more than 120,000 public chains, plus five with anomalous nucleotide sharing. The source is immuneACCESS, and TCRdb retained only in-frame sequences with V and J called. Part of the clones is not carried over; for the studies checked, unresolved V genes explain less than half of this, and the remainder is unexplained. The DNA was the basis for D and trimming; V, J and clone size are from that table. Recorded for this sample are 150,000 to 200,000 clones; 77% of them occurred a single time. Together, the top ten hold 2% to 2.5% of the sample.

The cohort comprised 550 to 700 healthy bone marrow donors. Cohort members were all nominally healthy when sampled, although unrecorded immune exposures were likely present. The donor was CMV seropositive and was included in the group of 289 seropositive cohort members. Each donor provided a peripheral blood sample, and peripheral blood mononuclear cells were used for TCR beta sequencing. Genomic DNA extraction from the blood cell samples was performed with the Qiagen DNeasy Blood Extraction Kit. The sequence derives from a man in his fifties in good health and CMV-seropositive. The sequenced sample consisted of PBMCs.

Here the CDR3 is given as CASSLGSPGETQYF. The nucleotides read TGTGCCAGCAGCTTAGGATCCCCGGGGGAGACCCAGTACTTC. This receptor chain uses TRBV7-9 and TRBJ2-5, with TRBD2 as a weak D call on 5 bases. The trim is 1 base for V and 5 bases for J, with a gap of 11 bases between the germline ends. From the cysteine through the phenylalanine, the CDR3 covers 14 amino acids. Left in the record is the CDR3 DNA by itself, 42 bases read in frame from the first base. Sequences SEHNR (CDR1) and FQNEAQ (CDR2) are obtained from the germline V gene (reference sequence).